These T cell receptor beta chains were read from a single sample in a study of cytomegalovirus exposure and HLA in healthy donors. Sequenced by immunoSEQ multiplex PCR; TCRdb stores in-frame clones only, minus some. This sample has 180,000 or so clones; around 75% occur once, and the top ten carry about 3%. The sample consisted of PBMCs. Every receptor here comes from a female donor in good health and CMV-seronegative. Both conserved end residues are part of each CDR3. D genes are given only for firm matches. The size field is filled for only some rows; it gives once, few, many or a size class.

TRBJ1-2 NA TRBV19 NA CASSLWTEDYGYTF TGTGCCAGTAGTCTCTGGACGGAGGACTATGGCTACACCTTC
TRBJ1-1 TRBD1 TRBV11-3 NA CASSRSGQDTEAFF TGTGCCAGCAGCCGATCTGGACAGGATACTGAAGCTTTCTTT
TRBJ2-1 NA TRBV5-1 NA CASSLWERSYNEQFF TGCGCCAGCAGCTTGTGGGAGAGATCCTACAATGAGCAGTTCTTC
TRBJ1-2 NA TRBV6-6 NA CASNNGTFYGYTF TGTGCCAGCAACAACGGGACTTTCTATGGCTACACCTTC
TRBJ2-7 NA TRBV10-3 NA CAISVAGFYEQYF TGTGCCATCAGTGTGGCAGGCTTCTACGAGCAGTACTTC
TRBJ1-5 TRBD1 TRBV7-9 few CSSSLGGQGGEKPQHF TGTTCCAGCAGCTTAGGGGGACAGGGTGGTGAAAAGCCCCAGCATTTT
TRBJ2-7 TRBD1 TRBV5-6 NA CASSQNDRGTRYEQYF TGTGCCAGCAGCCAAAATGACAGGGGGACCCGGTACGAGCAGTACTTC
TRBJ2-2 TRBD1 TRBV6-5 NA CASSYWTGGGLGELFF TGTGCCAGCAGTTACTGGACAGGGGGCGGTTTAGGGGAGCTGTTTTTT
TRBJ2-1 TRBD2 TRBV9 NA CASSVGYSGVSYNEQFF TGTGCCAGCAGCGTAGGGTATAGCGGGGTCTCCTACAATGAGCAGTTCTTC
TRBJ2-4 TRBD2 TRBV27 NA CASSPGLTKNIQYF TGTGCCAGCAGTCCGGGACTAACCAAAAACATTCAGTACTTC
TRBJ1-2 NA TRBV10-3 NA CAISEQYGYTF TGTGCCATCAGCGAGCAGTATGGCTACACCTTC
TRBJ2-1 TRBD2 TRBV11-1 NA CASSPLGAGGYNEQFF TGTGCCAGCAGCCCACTTGGCGCGGGGGGGTACAATGAGCAGTTCTTC
TRBJ2-1 TRBD2 TRBV13 once CASSPSGSYNEQFF TGTGCCAGCAGCCCTAGCGGCTCCTACAATGAGCAGTTCTTC
TRBJ1-5 TRBD1 TRBV6-5 NA CASSSTGRGNQPQHF TGTGCCAGCAGTTCGACAGGGAGAGGCAATCAGCCCCAGCATTTT
TRBJ2-3 NA TRBV2 NA CASSVGGAERDTQYF TGTGCCAGCAGTGTGGGAGGAGCGGAGAGAGATACGCAGTATTTT
TRBJ2-7 NA TRBV5-1 NA CASSLVQGLSYEQYF TGCGCCAGCAGCTTGGTCCAGGGTCTCTCCTACGAGCAGTACTTC
TRBJ1-5 NA TRBV5-1 once CASSLERFDQPQHF TGCGCCAGCAGCTTGGAGAGGTTCGACCAGCCCCAGCATTTT
TRBJ2-1 TRBD2 TRBV5-1 NA CASRPGASGGNEQFF TGCGCCAGCAGACCGGGGGCTAGCGGGGGGAATGAGCAGTTCTTC
TRBJ1-2 TRBD1 TRBV5-1 few CASSLGRGQGFGYTF TGCGCCAGCAGCTTGGGAAGGGGACAGGGCTTCGGCTACACCTTC
TRBJ2-3 TRBD2 TRBV7-9 NA CASGRGGLPDTQYF TGTGCCAGCGGACGGGGGGGCCTTCCAGATACGCAGTATTTT
TRBJ1-4 NA TRBV5-1 NA CASSPPGGEKLFF TGCGCCAGCAGCCCGCCGGGAGGGGAAAAACTGTTTTTT
TRBJ2-7 NA TRBV7-9 NA CASSPQMGAAAYEQYF TGTGCCAGCAGTCCTCAGATGGGGGCAGCCGCCTACGAGCAGTACTTC
TRBJ1-4 NA TRBV29-1 NA CSVEVGREKLFF TGCAGCGTTGAAGTTGGGAGAGAAAAACTGTTTTTT
TRBJ2-1 NA TRBV12-5 few CASGLDSYNEQFF TGTGCTAGTGGTTTGGACAGCTACAATGAGCAGTTCTTC
TRBJ1-1 TRBD1 TRBV7-9 NA CASSSRQGPNTEAFF TGTGCCAGCAGCTCGAGACAGGGGCCGAACACTGAAGCTTTCTTT
TRBJ1-4 TRBD1 TRBV6-9 NA CASSYGTAEKLFF TGTGCCAGCAGTTATGGGACAGCAGAAAAACTGTTTTTT
TRBJ1-2 NA TRBV5-6 NA CASSTLDGINYGYTF TGTGCCAGCAGCACCCTGGACGGGATCAACTATGGCTACACCTTC
TRBJ1-4 TRBD1 TRBV9 NA CASSPRGGWTGDEKLFF TGTGCCAGCAGCCCCCGGGGCGGCTGGACAGGGGACGAAAAACTGTTTTTT
TRBJ2-1 NA TRBV6-1 NA CASNTDSSYYNEQFF TGTGCCAGCAATACAGACAGCAGCTACTACAATGAGCAGTTCTTC
TRBJ2-3 NA TRBV29-1 NA CSVEGPAVGGTDTQYF TGCAGCGTTGAAGGCCCCGCGGTCGGGGGCACAGATACGCAGTATTTT
TRBJ2-5 NA TRBV15 NA CATSEPDRWRQETQYF TGTGCCACCAGCGAACCGGACAGATGGCGTCAAGAGACCCAGTACTTC
TRBJ2-4 NA TRBV28 NA CASSSGVLDIQYF TGTGCCAGCAGTAGTGGAGTATTGGACATTCAGTACTTC
TRBJ2-7 TRBD2 TRBV5-5 NA CASSLSGSPYEQYF TGTGCCAGCAGCCTTAGCGGGAGCCCCTACGAGCAGTACTTC
TRBJ2-7 TRBD1 TRBV7-9 NA CASSLVLTGGFFYEQYF TGTGCCAGCAGCTTAGTTTTGACAGGGGGATTTTTCTACGAGCAGTACTTC
TRBJ1-5 NA TRBV7-2 NA CASSLESLWGGANQPQHF TGTGCCAGCAGCTTAGAGAGTTTATGGGGAGGGGCCAATCAGCCCCAGCATTTT